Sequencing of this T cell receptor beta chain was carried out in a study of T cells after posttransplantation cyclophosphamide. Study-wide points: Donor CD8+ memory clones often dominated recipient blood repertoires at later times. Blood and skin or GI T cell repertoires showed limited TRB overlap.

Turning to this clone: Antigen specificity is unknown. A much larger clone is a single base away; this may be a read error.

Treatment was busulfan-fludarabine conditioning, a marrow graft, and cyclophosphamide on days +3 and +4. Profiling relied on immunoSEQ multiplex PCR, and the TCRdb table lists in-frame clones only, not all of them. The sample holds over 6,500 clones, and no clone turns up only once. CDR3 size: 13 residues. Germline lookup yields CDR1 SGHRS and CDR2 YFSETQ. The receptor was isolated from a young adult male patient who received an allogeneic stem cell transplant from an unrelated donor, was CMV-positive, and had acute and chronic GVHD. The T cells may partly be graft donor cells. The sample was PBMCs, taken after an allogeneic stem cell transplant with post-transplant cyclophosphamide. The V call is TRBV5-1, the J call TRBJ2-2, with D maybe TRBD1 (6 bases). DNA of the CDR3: TGCGTCAGCAGGGACAAAGACACCGGGGAGCTGTTTTTT. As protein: CVSRDKDTGELFF.